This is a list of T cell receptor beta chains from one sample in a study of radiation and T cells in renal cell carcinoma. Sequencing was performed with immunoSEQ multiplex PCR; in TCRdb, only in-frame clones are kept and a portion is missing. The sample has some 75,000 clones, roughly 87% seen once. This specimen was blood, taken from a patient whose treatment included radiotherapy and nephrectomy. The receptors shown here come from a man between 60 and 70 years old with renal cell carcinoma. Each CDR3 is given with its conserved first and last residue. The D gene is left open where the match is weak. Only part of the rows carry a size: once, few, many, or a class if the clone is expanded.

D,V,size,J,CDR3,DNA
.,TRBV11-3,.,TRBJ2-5,CASSSSGKETQYF,TGTGCCAGCAGCTCCTCGGGGAAAGAGACCCAGTACTTC
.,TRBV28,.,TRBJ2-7,CASTLQGISYEQYF,TGTGCCAGCACCCTACAGGGAATCTCCTACGAGCAGTACTTC
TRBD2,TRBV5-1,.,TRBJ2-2,CASSPTPSGTNTGELFF,TGCGCCAGCAGCCCGACCCCTAGCGGAACGAACACCGGGGAGCTGTTTTTT
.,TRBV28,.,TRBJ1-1,CASNGGMAGAGTEAFF,TGTGCCAGCAACGGGGGAATGGCGGGGGCAGGGACTGAAGCTTTCTTT
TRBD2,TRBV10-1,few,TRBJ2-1,CASSLGTSGTYNEQFF,TGCGCCAGCAGCCTCGGGACTAGCGGGACCTACAATGAGCAGTTCTTC
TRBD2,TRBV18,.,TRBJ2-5,CASSQDRAGQETQYF,TGTGCCAGCTCCCAGGATCGAGCGGGGCAAGAGACCCAGTACTTC
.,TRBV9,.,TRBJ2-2,CASSVGLASGELFF,TGTGCCAGCAGCGTAGGCTTAGCCTCCGGGGAGCTGTTTTTT
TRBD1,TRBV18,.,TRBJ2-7,CASSPGARDRGVDEQYF,TGTGCCAGCTCACCAGGAGCCCGGGACAGGGGGGTGGACGAGCAGTACTTC
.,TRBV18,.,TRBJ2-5,CASSPSVSSELTQYF,TGTGCCAGCTCACCAAGTGTTAGCTCGGAACTGACCCAGTACTTC
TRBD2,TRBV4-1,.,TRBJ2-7,CASSRQLAEDYEQYF,TGCGCCAGCAGCCGACAACTAGCGGAGGACTACGAGCAGTACTTC
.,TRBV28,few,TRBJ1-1,CASSFSTMIF,TGTGCCAGCAGTTTTTCCACGATGATCTTT
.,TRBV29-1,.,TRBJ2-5,CSVGESETQYF,TGCAGCGTTGGGGAAAGTGAGACCCAGTACTTC
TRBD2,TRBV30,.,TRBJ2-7,CAWSTSGRSYEQYF,TGTGCCTGGAGTACTAGCGGGAGATCGTACGAGCAGTACTTC
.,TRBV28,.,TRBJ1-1,CASSLFSAGFNTEAFF,TGTGCCAGCAGTTTATTTTCGGCAGGGTTTAACACTGAAGCTTTCTTT
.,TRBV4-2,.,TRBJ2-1,CASSHLRNEQFF,TGTGCCAGCAGCCACCTTAGGAATGAGCAGTTCTTC
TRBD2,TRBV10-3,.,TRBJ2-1,CAITSGTYNEQFF,TGTGCCATCACTAGCGGAACCTACAATGAGCAGTTCTTC
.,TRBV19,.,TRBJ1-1,CASSIDRRWEGAFF,TGTGCCAGTAGTATAGATCGTCGTTGGGAAGGAGCTTTCTTT
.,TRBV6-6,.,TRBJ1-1,CASTHSGNLNTEAFF,TGTGCCAGCACTCACTCAGGGAACCTGAACACTGAAGCTTTCTTT
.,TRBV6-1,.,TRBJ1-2,CASSDSSGGYTF,TGTGCCAGCAGTGACTCCTCGGGGGGCTACACCTTC
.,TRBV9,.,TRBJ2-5,CASSVSGTVETQYF,TGTGCCAGCAGCGTAAGCGGGACAGTAGAGACCCAGTACTTC
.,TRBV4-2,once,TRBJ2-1,CASSQEGMGLIAESSYNEQFF,TGTGCCAGCAGCCAAGAGGGGATGGGTCTAATAGCGGAGAGCTCCTACAATGAGCAGTTCTTC
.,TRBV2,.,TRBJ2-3,CASSESQAGTDTQYF,TGTGCCAGCAGTGAAAGTCAGGCGGGCACAGATACGCAGTATTTT
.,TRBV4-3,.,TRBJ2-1,CASSQDFLRVADNEQFF,TGCGCCAGCAGCCAAGACTTCCTTCGGGTGGCCGACAATGAGCAGTTCTTC
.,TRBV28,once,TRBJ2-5,CASSSEAQYF,TGTGCCAGCAGCTCTGAGGCCCAGTACTTC
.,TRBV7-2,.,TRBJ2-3,CASSSVQAWADTQYF,TGTGCCAGCAGTTCCGTTCAGGCGTGGGCAGATACGCAGTATTTT
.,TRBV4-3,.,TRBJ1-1,CASSDSWQNTEAFF,TGCGCCAGCAGCGATTCGTGGCAGAACACTGAAGCTTTCTTT
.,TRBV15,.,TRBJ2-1,CATSNTRLSAGNEQFF,TGTGCCACCAGCAATACGAGACTATCGGCGGGGAATGAGCAGTTCTTC
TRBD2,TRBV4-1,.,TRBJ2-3,CASSQDLLASGGLGSQYF,TGCGCCAGCAGCCAAGATTTATTAGCTAGCGGGGGGTTAGGATCGCAGTATTTT
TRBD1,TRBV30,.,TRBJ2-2,CAWSAMDRVPTGELFF,TGTGCCTGGAGTGCGATGGACAGGGTCCCCACCGGGGAGCTGTTTTTT
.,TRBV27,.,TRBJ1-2,CASRNNAGSYGYTF,TGTGCCAGCAGAAACAATGCCGGAAGCTATGGCTACACCTTC
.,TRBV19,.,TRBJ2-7,CASSMREGSYEQYF,TGTGCCAGTAGTATGCGGGAAGGATCCTACGAGCAGTACTTC
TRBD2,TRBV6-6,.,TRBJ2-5,CASSLLAGGQETQYF,TGTGCCAGCAGTTTACTAGCGGGGGGTCAAGAGACCCAGTACTTC